The clone carrying this T cell receptor beta chain was counted a few times. Alongside a J-beta primer mix, a sample-barcoded 5' primer served in a second PCR lasting 7 to 11 cycles. Per sample, CDR3-containing paired-end reads numbered at least 3 million. TCRdb re-derived calls from the 5' RACE reads in MiXCR, one entry per CDR3 protein. This sample carries around 990,000 distinct CDR3 sequences, less than 45% of them seen once, and the ten largest clones take around 14%. No fewer than 6 micrograms of total RNA were isolated from every sample. This sample was included in a study of blood T cells in healthy people across ages. Trimming left V 7 bases short and J 0 bases short, with 18 bases between. This CDR3 region has 17 residues.

J is TRBJ2-2 and V is TRBV12-3 or TRBV12-4; tentative D call: TRBD1 (6 bases). The receptor's source is a man between 18 and 29 years old in good health. Sample: blood. As DNA, the CDR3 is TGTGCCAGCATCTCCGGGGCACAGGGCGCGAACACCGGGGAGCTGTTTTTT. Amino acid sequence: CASISGAQGANTGELFF.